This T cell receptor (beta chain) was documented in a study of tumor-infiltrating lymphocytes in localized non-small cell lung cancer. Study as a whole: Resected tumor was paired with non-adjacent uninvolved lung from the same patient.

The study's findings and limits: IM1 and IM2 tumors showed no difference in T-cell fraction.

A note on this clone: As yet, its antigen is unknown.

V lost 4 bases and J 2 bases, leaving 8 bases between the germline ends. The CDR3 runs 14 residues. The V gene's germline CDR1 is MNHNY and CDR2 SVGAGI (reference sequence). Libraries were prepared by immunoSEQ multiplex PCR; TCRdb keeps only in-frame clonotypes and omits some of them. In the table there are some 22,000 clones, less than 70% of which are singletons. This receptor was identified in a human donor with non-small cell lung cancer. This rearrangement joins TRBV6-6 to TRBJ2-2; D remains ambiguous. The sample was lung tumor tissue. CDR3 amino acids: CASSLARNTGELFF. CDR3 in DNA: TGTGCCAGCAGTTTGGCTAGAAACACCGGGGAGCTGTTTTTT.